The source of this T cell receptor beta chain is a study of CD8 T cells in ankylosing spondylitis. In this sample, this clonotype turned up a few times. The antigen is not known. The CDR3 covers 16 residues. V was clipped by 5 bases and J by 5 bases, with 20 bases between them. The germline V gene has CDR1 SGHTA and CDR2 FQGNSA. TCRdb reanalysed the 5' RACE reads using MiXCR and keeps one entry per CDR3 protein. Altogether about 220,000 distinct CDR3 sequences are present, about 10% being singletons, with the ten largest covering under 25%. General observations from the study: Disease-linked clones reportedly concentrated significantly in matched ankylosing spondylitis synovial fluid. Typical of ankylosing spondylitis blood, it appeared, was a TCR beta motif of fewer than ten highly homologous variants. Certain motif variants had earlier been reported in reactive arthritis synovial fluid and blood.

V is TRBV7-2 and J is TRBJ2-3; either TRBD1 or TRBD2 may fit D (5 bases each). The receptor's source is a male donor with ankylosing spondylitis or in good health (not recorded which). The sample was blood, either unsorted or a sorted T cell fraction (not recorded which). For the CDR3, the DNA is TGTGCCAGCAGCCCATTCGACAGAGGGGACCGAGATACGCAGTATTTT. This encodes CASSPFDRGDRDTQYF.